The following is a T cell receptor beta chain sequence with its context. Study processing details: Counts of nucleated cells, estimated from reference gene primer amplification, were obtained. Measured with immunoSEQ multiplex PCR; TCRdb has only the in-frame clones, and not every one. The D gene and trimming were derived from the DNA, and the V and J assignments and clone size from that table. The data contain roughly 260,000 clones, more than 85% of them singletons. This entry is derived from a study of blood T cell repertoires in COVID-19. The germline V and J ends were trimmed by 3 bases and 4 bases, with 16 bases remaining between them. Germline V gene sequence: CDR1 MDHEN, CDR2 SYDVKM. This CDR3 region has 16 residues.

This clonotype was obtained from a person under 30 with COVID-19, enrolled during active disease. Sequencing input: peripheral blood. This rearrangement joins TRBV28 to TRBJ2-1; weak D call: TRBD1 (6 bases). The CDR3 DNA sequence: TGTGCCAGCAGTTTTTGGAACGGGACAATTTACAATGAGCAGTTCTTC. Protein: CASSFWNGTIYNEQFF.